This entry features one T cell receptor beta chain sequence. Original handling: Cell counts per sample came from amplifying reference gene primers. Repertoires were generated with immunoSEQ multiplex PCR, while TCRdb's copy carries only in-frame clones and drops some. V and J calls and clone size come straight from that table; D and trimming were deduced from the DNA. The profile covers approximately 330,000 clones, with about 91% appearing a single time and approximately 9.3% taken by the ten largest. This entry comes from a study of blood T cell repertoires in COVID-19. Study at large: Italy, Spain and the United States were the sources of the convalescent and acute COVID-19 samples. T cells, B-cell-depleted T cells, or PBMCs supplied cDNA or gDNA.

Patients of the Seattle cohort, enrolled during active infection, were followed longitudinally. Trimming took 2 bases from V and 7 from J, leaving 12 bases between them. The CDR3 consists of 13 residues. Germline loops: CDR1 SGHTS, CDR2 YDEGEE. The chain is built from TRBV5-8 and TRBJ1-1; TRBD1 is a possible D gene (5 bases). The sequencing sample was made of peripheral blood. The sequence was obtained from a man aged 25 to 40 with COVID-19, enrolled during active disease. The CDR3 sequence: CASSFRALGEAFF. As DNA, the CDR3 is TGTGCCAGCAGCTTCAGGGCTTTGGGTGAAGCTTTCTTT.